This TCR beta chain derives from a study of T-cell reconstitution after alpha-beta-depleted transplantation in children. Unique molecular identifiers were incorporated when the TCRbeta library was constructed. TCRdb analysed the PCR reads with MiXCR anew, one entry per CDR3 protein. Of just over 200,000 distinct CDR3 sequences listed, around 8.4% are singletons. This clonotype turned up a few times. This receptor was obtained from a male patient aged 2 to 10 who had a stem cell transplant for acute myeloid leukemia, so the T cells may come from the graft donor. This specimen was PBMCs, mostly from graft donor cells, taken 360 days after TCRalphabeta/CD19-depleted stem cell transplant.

DNA for the CDR3: TGTGCCAGCAGCGTAGCTCCCGAGTCTTACACCGGGGAGCTGTTTTTT. As protein: CASSVAPESYTGELFF. The V gene is TRBV9, the J gene TRBJ2-2; unclear D gene. The CDR3 is made up of 16 amino acids. Germline V gene lookup returns CDR1 SGDLS and CDR2 YYNGEE. Trimming took off 0 bases at V and 3 bases at J, with 12 bases between the two ends. Together with reference TRBV9 and TRBJ2-2, the CDR3 gives the full variable domain: DSGVTQTPKHLITATGQRVTLRCSPRSGDLSVYWYQQSLDQGLQFLIQYYNGEERAKGNILERFSAQQFPDLHSELNLSSLELGDSALYFCASSVAPESYTGELFFGEGSRLTVL.